This TCR beta chain was identified in a study of CD8 T cells in Susac syndrome. Random hexamers were used to reverse transcribe roughly 0.5 to 1 ug of RNA. Via MiXCR, TCRdb re-called the immunoSEQ multiplex PCR reads, giving one row per CDR3 protein. This table has approximately 160,000 distinct CDR3 sequences, over 85% appearing once. This receptor was taken from a human donor with multiple sclerosis. The sequenced sample was CD4+ T cells from PBMCs.

The CDR3 loop is CASSYSTPRQGGSYEQYF. CDR3 nucleotides: TGTGCCAGCAGTTACTCGACCCCTCGACAGGGTGGTTCCTACGAGCAGTACTTC. This chain connects TRBV6-5 to TRBJ2-7, with 7 bases aligning to TRBD1. V shed 0 bases, J shed 1 base, and the junction held 12 bases outside the gene matches. CDR1 is MNHEY and CDR2 is SVGAGI in the germline V gene. CDR3 size: 18 residues.